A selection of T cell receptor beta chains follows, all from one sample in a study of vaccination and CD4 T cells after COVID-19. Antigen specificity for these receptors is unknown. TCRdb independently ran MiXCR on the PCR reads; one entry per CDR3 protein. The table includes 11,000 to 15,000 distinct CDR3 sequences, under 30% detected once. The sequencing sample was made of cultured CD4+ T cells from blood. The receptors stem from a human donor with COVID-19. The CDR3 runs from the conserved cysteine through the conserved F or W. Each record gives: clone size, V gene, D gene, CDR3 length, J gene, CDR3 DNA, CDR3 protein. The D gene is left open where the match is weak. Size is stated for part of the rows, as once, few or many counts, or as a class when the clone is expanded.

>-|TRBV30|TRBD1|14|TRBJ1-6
TGTGCCTGGGCCGGGACAGGGTCTCGTTCACCCCTCCACTTT
CAWAGTGSRSPLHF
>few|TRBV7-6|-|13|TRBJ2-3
TGTGCCAGCAGCTTTCAGGGCCCAGATACGCAGTATTTT
CASSFQGPDTQYF
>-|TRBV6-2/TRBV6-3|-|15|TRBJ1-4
TGTGCCAGCAGTTACCTTACGGGACGCGGTGAAAAACTGTTTTTT
CASSYLTGRGEKLFF
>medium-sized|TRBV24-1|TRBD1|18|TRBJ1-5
TGTGCCACCAGTGATTTCGGACAGGGTGGTTATGGCAATCAGCCCCAGCATTTT
CATSDFGQGGYGNQPQHF
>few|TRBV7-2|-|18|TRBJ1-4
TGTGCCAGCAGCTTAGCGCTGACATCCAAAGGATCTAATGAAAAACTGTTTTTT
CASSLALTSKGSNEKLFF
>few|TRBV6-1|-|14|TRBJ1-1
TGTGCCAGCAGTGACCGGGCCCCGAACACTGAAGCTTTCTTT
CASSDRAPNTEAFF
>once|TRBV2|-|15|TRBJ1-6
TGTGCCAGCAGTGCCCTGACGAGGGGGGATTCACCCCTCCACTTT
CASSALTRGDSPLHF
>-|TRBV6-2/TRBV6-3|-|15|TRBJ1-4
TGTGCCAGCAGTGCGTACAGGACCGATAATGAAAAACTGTTTTTT
CASSAYRTDNEKLFF
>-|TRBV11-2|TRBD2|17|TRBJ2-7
TGTGCCAGCAGCTTACAGGGACTAGCGGGGGGTAACTACGAGCAGTACTTC
CASSLQGLAGGNYEQYF
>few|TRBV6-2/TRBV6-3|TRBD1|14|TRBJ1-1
TGTGCCAGCAGCCCGGGACAGGGTCGGACTGAAGCTTTCTTT
CASSPGQGRTEAFF
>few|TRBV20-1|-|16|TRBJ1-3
TGCAGTGCTAGAGACGCGGGGGGCGATTCTGGAAACACCATATATTTT
CSARDAGGDSGNTIYF
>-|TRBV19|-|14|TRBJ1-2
TGTGCCAGTACTGGACTCGGTTCTAACTATGGCTACACCTTC
CASTGLGSNYGYTF
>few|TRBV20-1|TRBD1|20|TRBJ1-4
TGCAGTGCTAGAGATCCCGGGACAGGGGCGAGCAGGGCAACTAATGAAAAACTGTTTTTT
CSARDPGTGASRATNEKLFF
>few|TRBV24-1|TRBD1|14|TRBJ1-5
TGTGCCACCAGTGACAACAGGGGGCCTCAGCCCCAGCATTTT
CATSDNRGPQPQHF
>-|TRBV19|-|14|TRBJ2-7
TGTGCCAGTAGACTAAACCGGGCGCACCACGAGCAGTACTTC
CASRLNRAHHEQYF
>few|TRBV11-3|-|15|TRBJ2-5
TGTGCCAGCAGCCCCGGGACTTTCAACGGGGAGACCCAGTACTTC
CASSPGTFNGETQYF
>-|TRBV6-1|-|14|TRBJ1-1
TGTGCCAGCAGTCCACGCCGGGGGTACACTGAAGCTTTCTTT
CASSPRRGYTEAFF
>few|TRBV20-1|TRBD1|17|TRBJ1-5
TGCAGTGCATGGAGGGGGACAGGGGGCACGGGCAATCAGCCCCAGCATTTT
CSAWRGTGGTGNQPQHF
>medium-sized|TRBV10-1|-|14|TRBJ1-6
TGCGCCAGCAGCCTTTTGGACAGAAATTCACCCCTCCACTTT
CASSLLDRNSPLHF
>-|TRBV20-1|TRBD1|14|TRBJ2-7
TGCAGTGCCGAACAGGGGAGAGGAGATTACGAGCAGTACTTC
CSAEQGRGDYEQYF
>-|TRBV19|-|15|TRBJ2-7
TGTGCCAGTAGTGTAGAGGGACGGAGCACCGCGGAGCAGTACTTC
CASSVEGRSTAEQYF
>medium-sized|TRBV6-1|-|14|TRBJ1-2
TGTGCCAGCAGCCCAGCCGGGACAAGAAATGGCTACACCTTC
CASSPAGTRNGYTF
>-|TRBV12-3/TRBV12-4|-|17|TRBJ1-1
TGTGCCAGCAGTGCAGGGTCATGGATGAAGACGGAGACTGAAGCTTTCTTT
CASSAGSWMKTETEAFF
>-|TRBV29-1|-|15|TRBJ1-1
TGCAGCGTTGAAGGCCAAGGAGCTATGAACACTGAAGCTTTCTTT
CSVEGQGAMNTEAFF
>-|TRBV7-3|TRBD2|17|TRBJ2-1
TGTGCCAGCAGCAGAACGGTTAGCGGGGGGGGGAGGGATGAGCAGTTCTTC
CASSRTVSGGGRDEQFF
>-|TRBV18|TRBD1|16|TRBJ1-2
TGTGCCAGCTCACCGACAGGGGGTGAGGTCGGGTATGGCTACACCTTC
CASSPTGGEVGYGYTF
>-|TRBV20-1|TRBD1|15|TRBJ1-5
TGCAGTGCACATACCCCCAGGGGGGGCAATCAGCCCCAGCATTTT
CSAHTPRGGNQPQHF
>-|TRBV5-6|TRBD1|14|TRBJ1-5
TGTGCCAGCAGCGACGGACAGGGCGATCAGCCCCAGCATTTT
CASSDGQGDQPQHF
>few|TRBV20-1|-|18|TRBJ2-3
TGCAGTGCTAGAGATGTGGGGGGGGGCAATGTGATCACAGATACGCAGTATTTT
CSARDVGGGNVITDTQYF
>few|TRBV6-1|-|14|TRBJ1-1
TGTGCCAGCAGCCACCGCGGGGTCAACACTGAAGCTTTCTTT
CASSHRGVNTEAFF
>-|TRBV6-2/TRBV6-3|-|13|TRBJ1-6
TGTGCCCTCCGGGACAACTATAATTCACCCCTCCACTTT
CALRDNYNSPLHF
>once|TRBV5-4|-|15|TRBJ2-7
TGTGCCAGCAGCTTAGGTGGACAGCACTCCTACGAGCAGTACTTC
CASSLGGQHSYEQYF
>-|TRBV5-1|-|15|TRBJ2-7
TGCGCCAGCAGCTTGGAGGCGGGGGCCGCCTACGAGCAGTACTTC
CASSLEAGAAYEQYF
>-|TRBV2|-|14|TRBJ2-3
TGTGCCAGCAGTGAAAGACAAGTCACAGATACGCAGTATTTT
CASSERQVTDTQYF
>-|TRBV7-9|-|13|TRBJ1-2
TGTGCCAGCCAACCTTCGGGGGGGAATGGCTACACCTTC
CASQPSGGNGYTF
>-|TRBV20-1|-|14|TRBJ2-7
TGCAGTGCTAGCGGGGGCAGGGGATCCTACGAGCAGTACTTC
CSASGGRGSYEQYF
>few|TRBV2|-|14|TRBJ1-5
TGTGCCAGCAGTGAGGGGGGGCGAAATCAGCCCCAGCATTTT
CASSEGGRNQPQHF
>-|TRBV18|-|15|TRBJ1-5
TGTGCCAGCTCACCGGGGCAAGGGCCCTGGGAGCCCCAGCATTTT
CASSPGQGPWEPQHF
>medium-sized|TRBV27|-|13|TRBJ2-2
TGTGCCAGCAGTTTCCCGGGCACCGGGGAGCTGTTTTTT
CASSFPGTGELFF
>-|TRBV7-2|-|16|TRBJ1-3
TGTGCCAGCAGCTTCCCCCTAGTAGACAGGTTAAACACCATATATTTT
CASSFPLVDRLNTIYF
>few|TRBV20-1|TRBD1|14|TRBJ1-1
TGCAGTGCCAGCACCCCACAGGGGTACACTGAAGCTTTCTTT
CSASTPQGYTEAFF
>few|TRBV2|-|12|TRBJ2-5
TGTGCCAGCAGCCCGACAGGAGAGACCCAGTACTTC
CASSPTGETQYF
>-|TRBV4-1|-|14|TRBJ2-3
TGCGCCAGCAGCCAAGAGCCCGGCACAGATACGCAGTATTTT
CASSQEPGTDTQYF
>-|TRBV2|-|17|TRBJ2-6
TGTGCCAGCAGCGAACTCCGGACAAACTCTGGGGCCAACGTCCTGACTTTC
CASSELRTNSGANVLTF
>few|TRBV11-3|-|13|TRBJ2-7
TGTGCCAGCAGCTTATACAGGGAGCACGAGCAGTACTTC
CASSLYREHEQYF
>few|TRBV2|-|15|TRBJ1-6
TGTGCCAGCAGAGCTAGGGACACAGGAAATTCACCCCTCCACTTT
CASRARDTGNSPLHF
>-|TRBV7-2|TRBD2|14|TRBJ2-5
TGTGCCAGCAGCTTAACGGGGGGGCCCGAGACCCAGTACTTC
CASSLTGGPETQYF
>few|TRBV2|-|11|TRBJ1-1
TGTGCCAGCATGACAAACACTGAAGCTTTCTTT
CASMTNTEAFF
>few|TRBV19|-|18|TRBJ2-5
TGTGCCAGTAGTACGGAACCGACACCCTATTCTCACCAAGAGACCCAGTACTTC
CASSTEPTPYSHQETQYF
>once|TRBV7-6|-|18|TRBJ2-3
TGTGCCAGCAGCTTCTTTGTCGTTTCTGGTGATAATAAAGATACGCAGTATTTT
CASSFFVVSGDNKDTQYF
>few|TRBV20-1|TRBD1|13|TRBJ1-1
TGCAGTGCCACGGGACAGTTGAACACTGAAGCTTTCTTT
CSATGQLNTEAFF
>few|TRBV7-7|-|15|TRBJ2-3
TGTGCTAGCAGCCAGACCGGGACCACCACAGATACGCAGTATTTT
CASSQTGTTTDTQYF
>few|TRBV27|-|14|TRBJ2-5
TGTGCCAGCAGTGGCCGTGGAGTAGTAGAGACCCAGTACTTC
CASSGRGVVETQYF
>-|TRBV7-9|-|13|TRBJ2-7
TGTGCCAGCAGCTTAGTGACCGGGTACGAGCAGTACTTC
CASSLVTGYEQYF
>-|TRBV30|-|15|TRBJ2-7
TGTGCCTGGACAGGTGGTCGCAAAAGCTCCTACGAGCAGTACTTC
CAWTGGRKSSYEQYF